This T cell receptor beta chain emerged from a study of T-cell reconstitution after alpha-beta-depleted transplantation in children. This clonotype has only a few counts. The germline V and J ends were trimmed by 6 bases and 10 bases, with 13 bases remaining between them. The length of the CDR3 is 12 residues. Unique molecular identifiers tagged the TCRbeta library. TCRdb reanalysed the PCR reads using MiXCR and keeps one entry per CDR3 protein. This sample has around 600,000 distinct CDR3 sequences; roughly 17% occur once, and the top ten carry 0.8% to 1.1%. Sequences were derived from PBMCs from the stem cell graft donor, sampled from the stem cell graft. This sequence joins TRBV12-3 or TRBV12-4 and TRBJ2-1, with D maybe TRBD2 (5 bases). This clonotype was sampled from a human donor who donated a stem cell graft to a child with acute myeloid leukemia. This CDR3 reads CASSLLAFEQFF. CDR3 in DNA: TGTGCCAGCAGCCTTTTAGCGTTCGAGCAGTTCTTC.